These 25 T cell receptor beta chains were sequenced from one sample in a study of blood T cell repertoires in COVID-19. TCRdb's table, derived via immunoSEQ multiplex PCR, lists solely in-frame clones and lacks some. Of 90,000 to 150,000 clones in the sample, 65% to 90% are singletons; the top ten hold about a tenth. Material: peripheral blood. All receptors derive from an older man with acute or convalescent COVID-19.

The chain carries TRBV2 and TRBJ1-5; 8 bases are a match to TRBD1. The CDR3 runs 15 residues. Losses at the gene ends were 6 bases for V and 3 bases for J; bases not matched to a gene: 7. Germline CDR1 SNHLY, CDR2 FYNNEI. The CDR3 here is CASSSRQGHNQPQHF. CDR3 nucleotide sequence: TGTGCCAGCAGCTCTAGACAGGGGCACAATCAGCCCCAGCATTTT.

The chain links TRBV28 to TRBJ1-5, with 10 positions matching TRBD1. The V gene's germline CDR1 is MDHEN and CDR2 SYDVKM. The CDR3 covers 18 residues. V shed 4 bases, J shed 5 bases, and the junction held 14 bases outside the gene matches. CDR3 sequence reads: CASSSSGERDRGYQPQHF. The CDR3 DNA reads TGTGCCAGCAGTTCGTCTGGTGAGAGGGACAGGGGTTATCAGCCCCAGCATTTT. Looking up the rest from reference TRBV28 and TRBJ1-5 gives the full variable domain: DVKVTQSSRYLVKRTGEKVFLECVQDMDHENMFWYRQDPGLGLRLIYFSYDVKMKEKGDIPEGYSVSREKKERFSLILESASTNQTSMYLCASSSSGERDRGYQPQHFGDGTRLSIL.

The J gene is TRBJ1-1, the V gene TRBV23-1, with 9 nucleotides matching TRBD1. TRBV23-1 is annotated as an ORF whose role is uncertain. The CDR3 runs 13 residues. Trimming took 8 bases from V and 1 from J; bases not matched to a gene: 2. CDR3 coding DNA: TGCGCCAGCGGGGGACAGGGGAACACTGAAGCTTTCTTT. Protein product: CASGGQGNTEAFF.

This clone has a single count. This chain uses TRBV19 with TRBJ1-1, with D hard to call. V was clipped by 7 bases and J by 10 bases, with 13 bases between them. The CDR3 extends over 11 amino acids. Germline V gene sequence: CDR1 LNHDA, CDR2 SQIVND (reference sequence). This CDR3 reads CASTREVVAFF. Written as DNA, the CDR3 is TGTGCCAGTACCCGAGAGGTGGTAGCTTTCTTT. Looking up the rest from reference TRBV19 and TRBJ1-1 gives the full variable domain: DGGITQSPKYLFRKEGQNVTLSCEQNLNHDAMYWYRQDPGQGLRLIYYSQIVNDFQKGDIAEGYSVSREKKESFPLTVTSAQKNPTAFYLCASTREVVAFFGQGTRLTVV.

The J gene is TRBJ1-2, the V gene TRBV6-5, with TRBD1 matching over 9 bases. With V trimmed by 10 bases and J by 13 bases, 16 bases remained unmatched. From germline, CDR1 is MNHEY and CDR2 SVGAGI. This CDR3 comprises 13 residues. This CDR3 reads CATTTPTGGSRTF. The CDR3 DNA is TGTGCCACTACGACCCCGACAGGGGGATCTCGCACCTTC.

In this sample, this clone turned up once. CDR3 region: CASSHGTSGSGETQYF. CDR3 coding DNA: TGTGCCAGCAGCCACGGGACTAGCGGGAGTGGAGAGACCCAGTACTTC. The V gene is TRBV7-9, the J gene TRBJ2-5; TRBD2 agrees at 14 bases. The V gene end was trimmed by 5 bases and the J gene end by 4 bases; junction bases not matched to a gene: 6. Germline loops: CDR1 SEHNR, CDR2 FQNEAQ (reference sequence). The CDR3 is 16 residues long.

The V call is TRBV7-2, the J call TRBJ1-2, with D unclear. CDR3 length: 11 amino acids. The germline gives CDR1 SGHTA, CDR2 FQGNSA. V was pared by 6 bases and J by 8 bases, with 10 bases between. Written as DNA, the CDR3 is TGTGCCAGCAGGATTAGAGGAGGCTACACCTTC. Translation gives CASRIRGGYTF.

The J gene is TRBJ2-1, the V gene TRBV11-2; 14 nucleotides line up with TRBD2. The CDR3 has 16 residues. V shed 6 bases, J shed 9 bases, and the junction held 10 bases outside the gene matches. The germline V gene has CDR1 SGHAT and CDR2 FQNNGV. This CDR3 is CASSPGLAGVQGEQFF. The CDR3 nucleotides are TGTGCCAGCAGTCCGGGACTAGCGGGGGTCCAGGGTGAGCAGTTCTTC. The full variable domain, completed using reference TRBV11-2 and TRBJ2-1, is EAGVAQSPRYKIIEKRQSVAFWCNPISGHATLYWYQQILGQGPKLLIQFQNNGVVDDSQLPKDRFSAERLKGVDSTLKIQPAKLEDSAVYLCASSPGLAGVQGEQFFGPGTRLTVL.

Comments on this clone: One junction end does not reproduce the germline sequence, and a read error may be involved. The chain combines TRBV7-8 with TRBJ1-1; D is unclear. Germline loops: CDR1 SGHVS, CDR2 FQNEAQ. The CDR3 length is 13 residues. The CDR3 loop reads CASSLAERIGAFF. The CDR3 DNA follows: TGTGCCAGCAGCCTAGCGGAGAGAATCGGAGCTTTCTTT. The full variable domain, rest sourced from reference TRBV7-8 and TRBJ1-1, is GAGVSQSPRYKVAKRGQDVALRCDPISGHVSLFWYQQALGQGPEFLTYFQNEAQLDKSGLPSDRFFAERPEGSVSTLKIQRTQQEDSAVYLCASSLAERIGAFFGQGTRLTVV.

The chain is built from TRBV11-2 and TRBJ2-6, with a tentative D call TRBD2 (5 bases). The CDR3 consists of 16 residues. Trimming cost V 0 bases and J 3 bases, with 9 bases left between them. The germline V gene has CDR1 SGHAT and CDR2 FQNNGV. CDR3 sequence (DNA): TGTGCCAGCAGCTTAGATGCCGGGAATGGGGCCAACGTCCTGACTTTC. This gives the protein CASSLDAGNGANVLTF.

The V call is TRBV7-9, the J call TRBJ1-5; D unclear. V lost 3 bases, J lost 4 bases, and 10 bases lay in between. Per germline, CDR1 SEHNR and CDR2 FQNEAQ (reference sequence). The CDR3 length is 14 residues. CDR3 sequence (DNA): TGTGCCAGCAGCTTGGACGGGAATAATCAGCCCCAGCATTTT. Translating it yields CASSLDGNNQPQHF. Full variable domain (rest looked up from reference TRBV7-9 and TRBJ1-5): DTGVSQNPRHKITKRGQNVTFRCDPISEHNRLYWYRQTLGQGPEFLTYFQNEAQLEKSRLLSDRFSAERPKGSFSTLEIQRTEQGDSAMYLCASSLDGNNQPQHFGDGTRLSIL.

The J gene is TRBJ1-6, the V gene TRBV6-5, with unresolved D. Germline V gene sequence: CDR1 MNHEY, CDR2 SVGAGI. V was clipped by 7 bases and J by 5 bases, with 12 bases between them. This CDR3 contains 14 residues. The chain's CDR3 is CASTRQWDNSPLHF. For the CDR3, the DNA is TGTGCCAGCACCCGACAATGGGATAATTCACCCCTCCACTTT.

The J gene is TRBJ1-6, the V gene TRBV4-3; weak D call: TRBD1 (5 bases). V was cut by 0 bases and J by 8 bases, with 8 bases left in between. CDR1 LGHNA and CDR2 YSLEER come from the germline V gene. CDR3 length: 14 amino acids. The CDR3: CASSQDREDSPLHF. In nucleotides, the CDR3 is TGCGCCAGCAGCCAAGACAGGGAGGATTCACCCCTCCACTTT.

This clone was counted a single time. The CDR3 region is CASSFRTGLTDTQYF. CDR3 in DNA: TGTGCCAGCAGCTTCCGGACAGGGCTAACAGATACGCAGTATTTT. The chain has TRBV5-6 and TRBJ2-3, with 8 bases lining up with TRBD1. Germline CDR1 is SGHDT and CDR2 is YYEEEE. This CDR3 spans 15 amino acids. The J segment lost 3 bases and the V segment lost 2 bases, leaving 5 bases of the junction unmatched.

This clone was found once. This sequence joins TRBV2 and TRBJ1-2, with 9 nucleotides matching TRBD1. Germline CDR1 SNHLY, CDR2 FYNNEI. Losses at the gene ends were 1 base for V and 4 bases for J; bases not matched to a gene: 4. The CDR3 length is 15 residues. CDR3 sequence reads: CASSEVQGAFYGYTF. CDR3 sequence (DNA): TGTGCCAGCAGTGAAGTACAGGGGGCTTTCTATGGCTACACCTTC.

The chain is built from TRBV28 and TRBJ1-5; 12 nucleotides align to TRBD1. The CDR3 spans 17 residues. V trimming: 6 bases; J trimming: 2 bases; junction bases outside the gene matches: 8. Germline V gene data show CDR1 as MDHEN and CDR2 as SYDVKM. CDR3 loop: CASRGTGGISGNQPQHF. The DNA of the CDR3 is TGTGCCAGCAGAGGGACAGGGGGCATATCGGGCAATCAGCCCCAGCATTTT.

The chain joins TRBV7-9 to TRBJ2-3; 8 bases agree with TRBD2. The CDR3 has 16 residues. Trimming cost V 1 base and J 3 bases; bases outside gene matches: 6. CDR1 is SEHNR and CDR2 is FQNEAQ in the germline V gene (reference sequence). The CDR3 here is CASSLGRGGRTDTQYF. The CDR3 DNA follows: TGTGCCAGCAGCTTAGGTCGGGGGGGAAGAACAGATACGCAGTATTTT.

The chain has TRBV10-3 and TRBJ2-2, with D possibly TRBD2 on 6 matching bases. Germline V lookup: CDR1 ENHRY, CDR2 SYGVKD. V lost 6 bases, J lost 4 bases, and 12 bases lay in between. The CDR3 covers 14 residues. The CDR3 nucleotides are TGTGCCATCAGAACTAGCCCTACCACCGGGGAGCTGTTTTTT. This translates into CAIRTSPTTGELFF.

The V gene is TRBV2, the J gene TRBJ2-1; possible D gene TRBD2, 5 bases. Deletions cut 1 base from V and 8 bases from J, with 12 bases between. Germline-derived CDR1 and CDR2 are SNHLY and FYNNEI. This CDR3 has 14 residues. The CDR3 reads CASSEVRGAYEQFF. The CDR3, as DNA: TGTGCCAGCAGTGAAGTCCGGGGAGCATATGAGCAGTTCTTC.

The rearrangement links TRBV2 to TRBJ2-7; D not certain. This CDR3 comprises 14 residues. V was clipped by 4 bases and J by 0 bases, with 10 bases between them. The V gene's germline CDR1 is SNHLY and CDR2 FYNNEI. The DNA of the CDR3 is TGTGCCAGCAGTGGAATGTCGGGCTCCTACGAGCAGTACTTC. It yields the protein CASSGMSGSYEQYF.

The gene calls are TRBV6-2 or TRBV6-3 and TRBJ1-1; 9 nucleotides agree with TRBD1. CDR3 size: 17 residues. V was clipped by 2 bases and J by 6 bases; unmatched bases: 13. In germline, CDR1 is MNHEY, CDR2 SVGEGT. The CDR3 spells CASSYMGLTGGFAEAFF. The CDR3 nucleotides are TGTGCCAGCAGTTACATGGGACTAACAGGGGGCTTCGCTGAAGCTTTCTTT.

This chain connects TRBV7-9 to TRBJ1-2, with no clear D. The CDR3 length is 13 residues. The germline gives CDR1 SEHNR, CDR2 FQNEAQ (reference sequence). V was trimmed by 2 bases and J by 3 bases, leaving 7 bases between them. This CDR3 reads CASSLRGYYGYTF. For the CDR3, the DNA is TGTGCCAGCAGCTTACGAGGGTACTATGGCTACACCTTC.

This clone was seen a single time. CDR3 protein: CASSLEAGRSYEQYF. Written as DNA, the CDR3 is TGTGCCAGCAGCTTGGAGGCGGGAAGGTCCTACGAGCAGTACTTC. The gene calls are TRBV5-4 and TRBJ2-7; possibly TRBD2 for D (6 bases). The germline gives CDR1 SGHNT, CDR2 YYREEE (reference sequence). V lost 0 bases to trimming and J lost 1 base, with 11 bases between them. The CDR3 consists of 15 residues. The full variable domain, in which reference TRBV5-4 and TRBJ2-7 provide the parts outside the CDR3, is ETGVTQSPTHLIKTRGQQVTLRCSSQSGHNTVSWYQQALGQGPQFIFQYYREEENGRGNFPPRFSGLQFPNYSSELNVNALELDDSALYLCASSLEAGRSYEQYFGPGTRLTVT.

The chain joins TRBV23-1 to TRBJ2-1; 8 bases align to TRBD1. TRBV23-1 is treated as an ORF (open reading frame) with a function not yet certain. The CDR3 sequence is 15 residues long. J was trimmed by 5 bases and V by 3 bases; bases with no gene match: 6. CDR3 amino acids: CASSHRTGSHNEQFF. As DNA, the CDR3 is TGCGCCAGCAGTCATCGGACAGGGTCACACAATGAGCAGTTCTTC.

The chain carries TRBV6-1 and TRBJ1-3, with TRBD1 matching 9 bases. The CDR3 has 17 residues. CDR1 MNHNS and CDR2 SASEGT come from the germline V gene. The trim removed 4 bases at V and 4 bases at J, leaving 11 bases unmatched. The CDR3, as DNA: TGTGCCAGCAGTGGGAGAACAGGGGGCGCCAGGGGAAACACCATATATTTT. It specifies CASSGRTGGARGNTIYF.